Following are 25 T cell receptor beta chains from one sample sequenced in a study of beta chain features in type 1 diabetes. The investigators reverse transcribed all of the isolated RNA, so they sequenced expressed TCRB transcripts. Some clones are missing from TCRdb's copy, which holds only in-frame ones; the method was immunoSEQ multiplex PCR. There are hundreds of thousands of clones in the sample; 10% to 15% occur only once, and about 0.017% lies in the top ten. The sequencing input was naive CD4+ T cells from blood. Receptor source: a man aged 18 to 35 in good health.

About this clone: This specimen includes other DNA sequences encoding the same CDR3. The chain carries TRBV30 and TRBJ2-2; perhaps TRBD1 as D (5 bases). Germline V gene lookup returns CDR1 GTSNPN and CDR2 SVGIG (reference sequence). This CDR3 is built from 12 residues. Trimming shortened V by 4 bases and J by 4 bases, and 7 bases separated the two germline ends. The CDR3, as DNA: TGTGCCTGGACTAGGGGCACCGGGGAGCTGTTTTTT. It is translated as CAWTRGTGELFF.

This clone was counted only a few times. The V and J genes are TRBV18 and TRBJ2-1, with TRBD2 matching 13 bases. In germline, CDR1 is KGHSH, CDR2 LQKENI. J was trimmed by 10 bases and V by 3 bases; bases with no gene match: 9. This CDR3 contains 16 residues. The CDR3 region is CASSPWTSGGRLEQFF. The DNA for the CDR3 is TGTGCCAGCTCACCCTGGACTAGCGGGGGCCGTTTGGAGCAGTTCTTC.

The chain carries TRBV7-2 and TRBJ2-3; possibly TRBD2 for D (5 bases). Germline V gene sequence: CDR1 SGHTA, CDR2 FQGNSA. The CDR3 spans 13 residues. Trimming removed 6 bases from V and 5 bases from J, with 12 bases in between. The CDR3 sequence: CASSFPGKDTQYF. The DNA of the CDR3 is TGTGCCAGCAGTTTTCCGGGGAAAGATACGCAGTATTTT.

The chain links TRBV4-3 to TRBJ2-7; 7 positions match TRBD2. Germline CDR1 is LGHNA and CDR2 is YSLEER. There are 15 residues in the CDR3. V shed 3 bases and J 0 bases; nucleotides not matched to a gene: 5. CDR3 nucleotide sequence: TGCGCCAGCAGCCAGCTAGCGGTTAGCTCCTACGAGCAGTACTTC. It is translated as CASSQLAVSSYEQYF.

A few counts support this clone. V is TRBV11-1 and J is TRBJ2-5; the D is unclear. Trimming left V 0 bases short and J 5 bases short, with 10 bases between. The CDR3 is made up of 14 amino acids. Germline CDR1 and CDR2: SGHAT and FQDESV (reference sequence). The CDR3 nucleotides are TGTGCCAGCAGCTTAGCCCCCCAAATGGAGACCCAGTACTTC. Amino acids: CASSLAPQMETQYF.

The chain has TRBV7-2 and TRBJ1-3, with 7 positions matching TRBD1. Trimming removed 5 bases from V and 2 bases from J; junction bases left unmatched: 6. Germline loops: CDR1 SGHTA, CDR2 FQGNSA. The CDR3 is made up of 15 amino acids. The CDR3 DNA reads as TGTGCCAGCAGCCCCTCCACAGGGGCTGGAAACACCATATATTTT. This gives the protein CASSPSTGAGNTIYF.

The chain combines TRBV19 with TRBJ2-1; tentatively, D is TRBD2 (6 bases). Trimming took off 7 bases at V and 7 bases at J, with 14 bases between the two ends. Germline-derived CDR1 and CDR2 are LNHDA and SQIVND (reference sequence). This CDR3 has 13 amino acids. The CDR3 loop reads CASTSTRWNEQFF. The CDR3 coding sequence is TGTGCCAGTACCTCGACTAGATGGAATGAGCAGTTCTTC.

The CDR3 is CSVSGGNTEAFF. For the CDR3, the DNA is TGCAGCGTCTCCGGAGGGAACACTGAAGCTTTCTTT. The rearrangement joins TRBV29-1 to TRBJ1-1; D ambiguous. Germline V gene data show CDR1 as SQVTM and CDR2 as ANQGSEA. V lost 6 bases and J lost 1, with 9 bases in between. The CDR3 is made up of 12 amino acids.

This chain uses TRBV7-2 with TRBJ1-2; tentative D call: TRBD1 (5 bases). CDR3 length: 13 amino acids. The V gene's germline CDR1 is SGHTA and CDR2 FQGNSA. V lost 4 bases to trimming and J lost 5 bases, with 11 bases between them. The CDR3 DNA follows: TGTGCCAGCAGCTCCAGACAGTTTTATGGCTACACCTTC. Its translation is CASSSRQFYGYTF. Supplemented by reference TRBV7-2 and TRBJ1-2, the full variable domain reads GAGVSQSPSNKVTEKGKDVELRCDPISGHTALYWYRQSLGQGLEFLIYFQGNSAPDKSGLPSDRFSAERTGGSVSTLTIQRTQQEDSAVYLCASSSRQFYGYTFGSGTRLTVV.

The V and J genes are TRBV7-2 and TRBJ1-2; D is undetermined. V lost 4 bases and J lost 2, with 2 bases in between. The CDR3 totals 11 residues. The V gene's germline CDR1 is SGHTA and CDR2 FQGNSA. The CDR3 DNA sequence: TGTGCCAGCAGCTCAAACTATGGCTACACCTTC. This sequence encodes CASSSNYGYTF.

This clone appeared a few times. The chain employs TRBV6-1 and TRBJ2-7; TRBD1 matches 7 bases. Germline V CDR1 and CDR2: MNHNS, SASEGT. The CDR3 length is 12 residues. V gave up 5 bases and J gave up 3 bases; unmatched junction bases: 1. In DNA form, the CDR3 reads TGTGCCAGCAGTCGACAGGGCTACGAGCAGTACTTC. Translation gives CASSRQGYEQYF.

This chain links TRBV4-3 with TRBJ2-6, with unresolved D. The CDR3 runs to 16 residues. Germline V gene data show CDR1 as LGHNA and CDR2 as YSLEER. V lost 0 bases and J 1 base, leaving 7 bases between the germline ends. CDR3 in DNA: TGCGCCAGCAGCCAAGATTACATATCTGGGGCCAACGTCCTGACTTTC. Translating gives CASSQDYISGANVLTF.

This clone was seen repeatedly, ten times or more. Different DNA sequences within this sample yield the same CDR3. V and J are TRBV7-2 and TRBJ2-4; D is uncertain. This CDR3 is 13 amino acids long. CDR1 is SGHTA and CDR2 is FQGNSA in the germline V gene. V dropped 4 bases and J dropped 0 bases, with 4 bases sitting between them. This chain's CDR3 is CASSSLAKNIQYF. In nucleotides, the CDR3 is TGTGCCAGCAGCTCACTAGCCAAAAACATTCAGTACTTC.

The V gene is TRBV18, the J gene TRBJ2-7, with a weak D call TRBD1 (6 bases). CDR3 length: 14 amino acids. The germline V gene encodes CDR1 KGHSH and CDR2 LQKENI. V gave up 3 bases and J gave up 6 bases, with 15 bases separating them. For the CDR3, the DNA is TGTGCCAGCTCACCTCTGGACAGTACAGGCGAGCAGTACTTC. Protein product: CASSPLDSTGEQYF.

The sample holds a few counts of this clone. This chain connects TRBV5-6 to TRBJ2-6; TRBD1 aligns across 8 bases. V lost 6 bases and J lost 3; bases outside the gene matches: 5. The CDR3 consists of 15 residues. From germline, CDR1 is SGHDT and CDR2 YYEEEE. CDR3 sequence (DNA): TGTGCCAGCAAACAGGGGGTGTATGGGGCCAACGTCCTGACTTTC. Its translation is CASKQGVYGANVLTF. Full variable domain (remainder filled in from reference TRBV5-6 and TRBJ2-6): DAGVTQSPTHLIKTRGQQVTLRCSPKSGHDTVSWYQQALGQGPQFIFQYYEEEERQRGNFPDRFSGHQFPNYSSELNVNALLLGDSALYLCASKQGVYGANVLTFGAGSRLTVL.

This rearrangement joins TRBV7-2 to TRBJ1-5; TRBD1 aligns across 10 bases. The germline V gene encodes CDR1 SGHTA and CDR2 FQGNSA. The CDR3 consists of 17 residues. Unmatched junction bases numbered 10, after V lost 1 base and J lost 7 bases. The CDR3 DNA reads TGTGCCAGCAGCTTAGGAGGGGGACAGGGGTTTGGACAGCCCCAGCATTTT. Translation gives CASSLGGGQGFGQPQHF.

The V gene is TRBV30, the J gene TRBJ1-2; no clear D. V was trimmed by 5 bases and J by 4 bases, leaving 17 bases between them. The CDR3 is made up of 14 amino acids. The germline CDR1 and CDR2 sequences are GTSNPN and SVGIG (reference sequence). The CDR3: CAWSRGLKGYGYTF. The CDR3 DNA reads TGTGCCTGGTCTCGAGGACTGAAGGGCTATGGCTACACCTTC.

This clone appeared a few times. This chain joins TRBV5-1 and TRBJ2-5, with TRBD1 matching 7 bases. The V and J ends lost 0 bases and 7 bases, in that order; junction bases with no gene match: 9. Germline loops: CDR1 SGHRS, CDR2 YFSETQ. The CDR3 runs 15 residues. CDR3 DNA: TGCGCCAGCAGCTTGGAGGTGACAGGGTCCGCGACCCAGTACTTC. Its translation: CASSLEVTGSATQYF.

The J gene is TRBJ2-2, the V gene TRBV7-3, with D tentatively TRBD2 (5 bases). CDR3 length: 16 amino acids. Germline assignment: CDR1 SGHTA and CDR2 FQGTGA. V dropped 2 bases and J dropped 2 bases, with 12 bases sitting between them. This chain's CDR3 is CASSLFPGKNTGELFF. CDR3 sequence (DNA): TGTGCCAGCAGCTTATTCCCGGGAAAAAACACCGGGGAGCTGTTTTTT.

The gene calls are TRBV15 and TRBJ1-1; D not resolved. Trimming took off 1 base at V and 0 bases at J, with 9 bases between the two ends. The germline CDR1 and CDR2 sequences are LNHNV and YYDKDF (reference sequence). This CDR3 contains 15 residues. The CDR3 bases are TGTGCCACCAGCAGAGTCCCGGGGTTGAACACTGAAGCTTTCTTT. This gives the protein CATSRVPGLNTEAFF.

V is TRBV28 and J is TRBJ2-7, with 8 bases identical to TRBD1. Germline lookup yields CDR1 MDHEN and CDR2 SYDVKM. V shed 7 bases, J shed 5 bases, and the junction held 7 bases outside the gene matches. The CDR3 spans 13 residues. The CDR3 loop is CASKGQGDHEQYF. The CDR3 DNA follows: TGTGCCAGCAAAGGACAGGGAGACCACGAGCAGTACTTC.

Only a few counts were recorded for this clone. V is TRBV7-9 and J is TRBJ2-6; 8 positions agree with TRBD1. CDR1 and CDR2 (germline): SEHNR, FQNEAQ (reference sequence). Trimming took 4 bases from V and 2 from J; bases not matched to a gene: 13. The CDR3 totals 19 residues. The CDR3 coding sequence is TGTGCCAGCAGCTCGAACTGGCCCAGGGGGCGCCCTGGGGCCAACGTCCTGACTTTC. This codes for CASSSNWPRGRPGANVLTF.

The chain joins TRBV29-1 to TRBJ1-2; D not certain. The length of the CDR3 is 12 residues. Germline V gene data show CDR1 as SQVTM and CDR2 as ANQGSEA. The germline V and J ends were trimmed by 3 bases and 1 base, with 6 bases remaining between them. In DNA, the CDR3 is TGCAGCGTTGACGCGGATAACTATGGCTACACCTTC. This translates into CSVDADNYGYTF. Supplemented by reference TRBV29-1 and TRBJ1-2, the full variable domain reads SAVISQKPSRDICQRGTSLTIQCQVDSQVTMMFWYRQQPGQSLTLIATANQGSEATYESGFVIDKFPISRPNLTFSTLTVSNMSPEDSSIYLCSVDADNYGYTFGSGTRLTVV.

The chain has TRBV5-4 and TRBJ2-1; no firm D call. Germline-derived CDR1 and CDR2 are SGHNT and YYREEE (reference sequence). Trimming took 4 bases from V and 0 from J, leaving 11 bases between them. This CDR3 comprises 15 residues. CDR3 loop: CASSPRRSSYNEQFF. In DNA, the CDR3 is TGTGCCAGCAGCCCCCGGCGGAGCTCCTACAATGAGCAGTTCTTC.

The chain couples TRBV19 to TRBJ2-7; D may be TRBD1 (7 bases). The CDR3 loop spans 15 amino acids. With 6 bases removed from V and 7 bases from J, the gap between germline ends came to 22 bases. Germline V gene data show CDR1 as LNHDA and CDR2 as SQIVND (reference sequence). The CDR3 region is CASRTAAGGTGEQYF. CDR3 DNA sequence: TGTGCCAGTAGGACCGCGGCAGGGGGGACGGGAGAGCAGTACTTC.